Each of the 14 T cell receptor beta chains below was sequenced from the same sample in a study of T cell responses to AZD1222 COVID-19 vaccine. Generated by immunoSEQ multiplex PCR, the TCRdb table keeps only in-frame clones and is missing some. The table lists approximately 80,000 clones, less than 95% of them singletons, with about 29% in the top ten. The material sequenced was peripheral blood, taken 28 days after the second AZD1222 dose. The source of these receptors is an adult who received the AZD1222 COVID-19 vaccine.

The chain links TRBV7-9 to TRBJ1-4; 7 positions agree with TRBD1. The CDR3 length is 15 residues. Germline CDR1 and CDR2: SEHNR and FQNEAQ (reference sequence). After removal of 4 bases from V and 6 bases from J, the junction contained 8 bases not matched to a gene. The CDR3 bases are TGTGCCAGCAGCTCGCACAGGGGACCGGATGAAAAACTGTTTTTT. It is translated as CASSSHRGPDEKLFF.

The chain combines TRBV5-8 with TRBJ2-5, with D maybe TRBD1 (6 bases). This CDR3 is built from 13 residues. CDR1 and CDR2 from the germline V gene are SGHTS and YDEGEE. Trimming removed 2 bases at V and 4 bases at J, with 9 bases between. CDR3 DNA: TGTGCCAGCAGCTTAATAGGGGGAGAGACCCAGTACTTC. It codes for CASSLIGGETQYF.

The CDR3 is CASKRTGVNEKLFF. In DNA, the CDR3 is TGTGCCAGCAAAAGGACAGGGGTAAATGAAAAACTGTTTTTT. The chain couples TRBV5-4 to TRBJ1-4, with 9 positions matching TRBD1. Germline V gene lookup returns CDR1 SGHNT and CDR2 YYREEE (reference sequence). This CDR3 is built from 14 residues. V trimming: 6 bases; J trimming: 5 bases; junction bases outside the gene matches: 5.

This clone is a singleton in its sample. The chain has TRBV14 and TRBJ1-4; no reliable D call. V lost 5 bases, J lost 2 bases, and 12 bases lay in between. The CDR3 covers 15 residues. Germline CDR1 SGHDN, CDR2 FVKESK. CDR3 sequence reads: CASSTEGRTNEKLFF. In DNA form, the CDR3 reads TGTGCCAGCAGCACCGAAGGACGGACTAATGAAAAACTGTTTTTT.

This clone has only a few counts. The chain's CDR3 is CASSSGNEQFF. CDR3 bases: TGTGCCAGCAGCTCAGGGAATGAGCAGTTCTTC. This sequence joins TRBV7-6 and TRBJ2-1; D is possibly TRBD1 (5 bases). The length of the CDR3 is 11 residues. Trimming removed 4 bases at V and 7 bases at J, with 5 bases between. CDR1 and CDR2 from the germline V gene are SGHVS and FNYEAQ.

The chain uses TRBV7-8 and TRBJ2-1; 12 nucleotides align to TRBD2. The CDR3 is 19 amino acids. Unmatched junction bases numbered 13, after V lost 2 bases and J lost 5 bases. In germline, CDR1 is SGHVS, CDR2 FQNEAQ. The CDR3, as DNA: TGTGCCAGCAGCTTATTTTGGGCCCGGACTAGCGGGGCTAACAATGAGCAGTTCTTC. Its translation is CASSLFWARTSGANNEQFF.

This clone was seen just once. The chain uses TRBV2 and TRBJ1-2; 7 nucleotides match TRBD1. V was pared by 7 bases and J by 4 bases, with 3 bases of the junction left unmatched. Germline CDR1 reads SNHLY; CDR2 reads FYNNEI. This CDR3 region has 12 residues. The CDR3 reads CASKGQFYGYTF. The CDR3 DNA reads as TGTGCCAGCAAGGGACAGTTCTATGGCTACACCTTC.

The genes are TRBV7-3 and TRBJ2-2, with D perhaps matching TRBD1 (6 bases). Germline CDR1 SGHTA, CDR2 FQGTGA. There are 14 residues in the CDR3. V lost 4 bases and J lost 6, with 12 bases in between. The DNA of the CDR3 is TGTGCCAGCAGCTCGGACAGATTGGCCGGGGAGCTGTTTTTT. Translation gives CASSSDRLAGELFF.

This clone was observed once. This sample also contains other DNA sequences that code for the same CDR3. This chain uses TRBV27 with TRBJ2-7; perhaps TRBD1 as D (6 bases). This CDR3 comprises 18 residues. V shed 7 bases and J shed 0 bases, with 25 bases lying between them. Germline V gene sequence: CDR1 MNHEY, CDR2 SMNVEV (reference sequence). The CDR3 loop reads CASTDTMKQGRSSYEQYF. Written as DNA, the CDR3 is TGTGCCAGCACCGACACAATGAAACAGGGTCGGAGCTCCTACGAGCAGTACTTC.

This chain uses TRBV3-1 (or the pseudogene TRBV3-2) with TRBJ2-2; D ambiguous. Trimming took off 5 bases at V and 5 bases at J, with 9 bases between the two ends. Germline CDR1 LGHDT, CDR2 YNNKEL (reference sequence). This CDR3 spans 13 amino acids. DNA for the CDR3: TGTGCCAGCAGCTATGTGCGAACCGGGGAGCTGTTTTTT. It translates to CASSYVRTGELFF.

The V gene is TRBV19, the J gene TRBJ2-7; a possible D gene is TRBD2 (8 bases). The CDR3 is made up of 15 amino acids. V was clipped by 7 bases and J by 2 bases, with 18 bases between them. The germline gives CDR1 LNHDA, CDR2 SQIVND (reference sequence). The CDR3 DNA sequence: TGTGCCAGTACCCCGGGAGGGACAGCTGCCTACGAGCAGTACTTC. Residues: CASTPGGTAAYEQYF.

J is TRBJ1-5 and V is TRBV19, with 9 bases matching TRBD1. V lost 8 bases to trimming and J lost 7 bases; unmatched junction nucleotides: 9. Germline-derived CDR1 and CDR2 are LNHDA and SQIVND (reference sequence). The CDR3 consists of 14 residues. For the CDR3, the DNA is TGTGCCAGTCGCGGGGGGACAGGGAGCCAGCCCCAGCATTTT. Translated: CASRGGTGSQPQHF.

This clone was seen just once. This chain joins TRBV6-5 and TRBJ1-5; 8 bases fit TRBD1. Germline CDR1 reads MNHEY; CDR2 reads SVGAGI. The V gene end was trimmed by 5 bases and the J gene end by 6 bases; junction bases not matched to a gene: 3. The CDR3 contains 13 residues. The CDR3 region has the DNA TGTGCCAGCAGTCAGGGGGCAGGTCAGCCCCAGCATTTT. It translates to CASSQGAGQPQHF.

This chain connects TRBV7-9 to TRBJ2-3, with D possibly being TRBD2 (6 bases). The CDR3 is made up of 16 amino acids. V lost 3 bases and J lost 3, with 16 bases in between. Germline CDR1 is SEHNR and CDR2 is FQNEAQ (reference sequence). CDR3 nucleotides: TGTGCCAGCAGCTTTTCTACGGGAGTTGGTACAGATACGCAGTATTTT. Translating gives CASSFSTGVGTDTQYF.